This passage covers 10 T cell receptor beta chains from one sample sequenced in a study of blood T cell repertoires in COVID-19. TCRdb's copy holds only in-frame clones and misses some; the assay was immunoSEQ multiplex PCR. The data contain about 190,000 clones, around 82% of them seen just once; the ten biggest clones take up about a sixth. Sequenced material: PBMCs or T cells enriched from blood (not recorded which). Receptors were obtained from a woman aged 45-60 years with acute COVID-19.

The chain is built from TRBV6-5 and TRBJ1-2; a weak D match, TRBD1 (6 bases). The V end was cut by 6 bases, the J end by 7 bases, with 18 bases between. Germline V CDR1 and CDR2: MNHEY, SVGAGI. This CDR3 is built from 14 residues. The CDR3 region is CASRIIGGIIGYTF. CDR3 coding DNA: TGTGCCAGCAGAATTATAGGGGGTATAATTGGCTACACCTTC.

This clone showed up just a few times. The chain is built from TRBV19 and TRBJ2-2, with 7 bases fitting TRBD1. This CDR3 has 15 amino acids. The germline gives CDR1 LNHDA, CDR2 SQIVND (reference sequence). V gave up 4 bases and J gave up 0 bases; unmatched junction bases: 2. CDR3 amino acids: CASSNTGANTGELFF. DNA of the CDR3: TGTGCCAGTAGTAACACAGGGGCGAACACCGGGGAGCTGTTTTTT.

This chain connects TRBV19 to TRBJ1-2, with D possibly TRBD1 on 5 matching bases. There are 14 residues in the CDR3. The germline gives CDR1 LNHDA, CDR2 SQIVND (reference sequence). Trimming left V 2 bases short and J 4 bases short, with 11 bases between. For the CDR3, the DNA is TGTGCCAGTAGTATACAGGGCCCTGTCTATGGCTACACCTTC. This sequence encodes CASSIQGPVYGYTF.

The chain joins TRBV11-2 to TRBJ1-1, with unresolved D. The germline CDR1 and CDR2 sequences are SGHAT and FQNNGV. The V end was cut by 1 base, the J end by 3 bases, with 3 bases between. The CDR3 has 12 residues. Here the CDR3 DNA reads TGTGCCAGCAGCTTAGGGCACACTGAAGCTTTCTTT. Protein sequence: CASSLGHTEAFF.

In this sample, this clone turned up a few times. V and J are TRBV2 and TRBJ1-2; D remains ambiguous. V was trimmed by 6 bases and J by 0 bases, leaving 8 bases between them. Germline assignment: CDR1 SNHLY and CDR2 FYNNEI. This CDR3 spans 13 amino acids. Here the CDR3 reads CASSSGTNYGYTF. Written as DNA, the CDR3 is TGTGCCAGCAGCTCCGGGACTAACTATGGCTACACCTTC.

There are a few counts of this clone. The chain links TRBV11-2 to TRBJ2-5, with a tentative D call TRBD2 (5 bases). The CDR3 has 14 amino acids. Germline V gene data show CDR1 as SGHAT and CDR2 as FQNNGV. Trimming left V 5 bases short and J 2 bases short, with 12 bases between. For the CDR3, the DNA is TGTGCCAGCAGCCCTCCTCCGGGACAAGAGACCCAGTACTTC. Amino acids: CASSPPPGQETQYF.

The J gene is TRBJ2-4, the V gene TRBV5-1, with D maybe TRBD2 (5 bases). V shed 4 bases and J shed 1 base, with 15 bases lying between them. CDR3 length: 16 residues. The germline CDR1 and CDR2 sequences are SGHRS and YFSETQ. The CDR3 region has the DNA TGCGCCAGCAGCGCCGACCTGGGAGTGGCCAAAAACATTCAGTACTTC. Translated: CASSADLGVAKNIQYF.

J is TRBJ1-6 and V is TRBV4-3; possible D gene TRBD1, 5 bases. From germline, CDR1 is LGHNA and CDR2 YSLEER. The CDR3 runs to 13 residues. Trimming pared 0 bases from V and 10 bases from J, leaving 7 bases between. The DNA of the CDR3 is TGCGCCAGCAGCCAAGAAGGGGTCTCACCCCTCCACTTT. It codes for CASSQEGVSPLHF.

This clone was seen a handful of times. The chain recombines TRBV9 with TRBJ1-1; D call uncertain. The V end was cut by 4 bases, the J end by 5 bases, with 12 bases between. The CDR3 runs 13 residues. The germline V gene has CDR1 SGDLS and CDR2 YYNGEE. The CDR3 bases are TGTGCCAGCAGCCCCAACGGGAGGACTGAAGCTTTCTTT. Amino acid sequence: CASSPNGRTEAFF. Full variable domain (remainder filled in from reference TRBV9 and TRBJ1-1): DSGVTQTPKHLITATGQRVTLRCSPRSGDLSVYWYQQSLDQGLQFLIQYYNGEERAKGNILERFSAQQFPDLHSELNLSSLELGDSALYFCASSPNGRTEAFFGQGTRLTVV.

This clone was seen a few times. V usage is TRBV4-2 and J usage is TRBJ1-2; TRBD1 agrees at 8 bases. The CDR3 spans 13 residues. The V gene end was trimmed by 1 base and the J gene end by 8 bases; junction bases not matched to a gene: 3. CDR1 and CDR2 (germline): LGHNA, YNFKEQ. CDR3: CASSQASGGGYTF. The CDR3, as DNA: TGTGCCAGCAGCCAAGCTTCAGGGGGCGGCTACACCTTC.